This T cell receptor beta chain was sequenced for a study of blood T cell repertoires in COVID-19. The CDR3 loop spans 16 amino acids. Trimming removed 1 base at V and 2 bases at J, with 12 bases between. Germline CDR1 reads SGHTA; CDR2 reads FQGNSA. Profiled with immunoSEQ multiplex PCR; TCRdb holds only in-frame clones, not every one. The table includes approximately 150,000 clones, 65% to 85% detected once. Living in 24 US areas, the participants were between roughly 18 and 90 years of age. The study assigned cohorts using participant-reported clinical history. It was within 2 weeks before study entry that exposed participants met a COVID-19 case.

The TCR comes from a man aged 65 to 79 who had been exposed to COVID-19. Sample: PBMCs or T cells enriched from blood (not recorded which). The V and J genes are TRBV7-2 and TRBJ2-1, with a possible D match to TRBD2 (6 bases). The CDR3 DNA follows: TGTGCCAGCAGCTTAGTGATGGGGGGAACCTACAATGAGCAGTTCTTC. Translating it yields CASSLVMGGTYNEQFF.